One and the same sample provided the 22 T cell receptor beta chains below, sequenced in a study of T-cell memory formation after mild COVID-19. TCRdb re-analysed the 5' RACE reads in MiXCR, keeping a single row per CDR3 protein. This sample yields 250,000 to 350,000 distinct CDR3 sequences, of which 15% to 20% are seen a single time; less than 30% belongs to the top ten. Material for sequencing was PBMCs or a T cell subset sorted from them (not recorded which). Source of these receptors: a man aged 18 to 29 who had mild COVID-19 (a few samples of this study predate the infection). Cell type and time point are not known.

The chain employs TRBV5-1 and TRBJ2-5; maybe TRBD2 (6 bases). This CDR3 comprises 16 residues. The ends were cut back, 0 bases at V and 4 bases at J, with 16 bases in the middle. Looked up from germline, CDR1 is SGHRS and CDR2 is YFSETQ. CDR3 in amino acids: CASSLVTSWVRETQYF. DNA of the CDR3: TGCGCCAGCAGCTTGGTCACTAGCTGGGTCAGAGAGACCCAGTACTTC.

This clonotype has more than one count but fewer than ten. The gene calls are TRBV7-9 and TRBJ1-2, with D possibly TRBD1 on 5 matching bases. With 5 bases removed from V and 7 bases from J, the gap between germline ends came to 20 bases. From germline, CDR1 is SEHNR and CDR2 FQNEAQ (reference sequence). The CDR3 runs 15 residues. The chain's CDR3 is CASSPSTGGRTGYTF. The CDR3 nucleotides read TGTGCCAGCAGCCCGTCGACGGGGGGGAGGACTGGCTACACCTTC.

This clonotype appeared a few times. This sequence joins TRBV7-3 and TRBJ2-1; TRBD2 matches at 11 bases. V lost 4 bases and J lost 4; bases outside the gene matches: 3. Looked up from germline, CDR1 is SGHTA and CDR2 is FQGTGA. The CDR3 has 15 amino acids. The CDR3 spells CASSSSGGLYNEQFF. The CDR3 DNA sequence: TGTGCCAGCAGCTCTAGCGGGGGGCTGTACAATGAGCAGTTCTTC. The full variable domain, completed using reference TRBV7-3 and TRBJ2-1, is GAGVSQTPSNKVTEKGKYVELRCDPISGHTALYWYRQSLGQGPEFLIYFQGTGAADDSGLPNDRFFAVRPEGSVSTLKIQRTERGDSAVYLCASSSSGGLYNEQFFGPGTRLTVL.

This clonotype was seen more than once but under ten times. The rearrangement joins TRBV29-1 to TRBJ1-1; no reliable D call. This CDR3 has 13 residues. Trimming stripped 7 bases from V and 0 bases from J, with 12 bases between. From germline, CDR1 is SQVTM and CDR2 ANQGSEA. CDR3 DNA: TGCAGCGCGGAAGACGGGATGAACACTGAAGCTTTCTTT. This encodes CSAEDGMNTEAFF.

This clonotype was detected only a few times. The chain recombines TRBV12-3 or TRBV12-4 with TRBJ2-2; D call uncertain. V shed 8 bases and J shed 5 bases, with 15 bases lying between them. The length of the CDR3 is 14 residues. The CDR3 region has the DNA TGTGCCAGCGGTGGGGTCCTTTGGACCGGGGAGCTGTTTTTT. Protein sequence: CASGGVLWTGELFF.

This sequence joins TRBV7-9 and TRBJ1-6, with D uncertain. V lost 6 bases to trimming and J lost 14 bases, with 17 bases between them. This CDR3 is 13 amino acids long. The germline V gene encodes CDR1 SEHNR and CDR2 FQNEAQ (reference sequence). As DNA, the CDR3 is TGTGCCAGCAGTTCACCGACCGGGCCCACCCTCCACTTT. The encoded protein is CASSSPTGPTLHF.

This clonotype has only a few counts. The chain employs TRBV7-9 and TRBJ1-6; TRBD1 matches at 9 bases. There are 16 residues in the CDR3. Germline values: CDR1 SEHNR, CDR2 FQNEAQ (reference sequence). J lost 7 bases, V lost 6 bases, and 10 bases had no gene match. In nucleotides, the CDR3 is TGTGCCAGCAGGCCGGACAGGGGAGACGGAAATTCACCCCTCCACTTT. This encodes CASRPDRGDGNSPLHF.

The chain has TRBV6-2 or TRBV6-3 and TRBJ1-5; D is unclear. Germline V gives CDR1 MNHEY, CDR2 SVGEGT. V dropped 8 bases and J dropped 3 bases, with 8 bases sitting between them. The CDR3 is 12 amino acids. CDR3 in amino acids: CASGRDNQPQHF. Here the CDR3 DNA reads TGTGCCAGCGGACGAGACAATCAGCCCCAGCATTTT.

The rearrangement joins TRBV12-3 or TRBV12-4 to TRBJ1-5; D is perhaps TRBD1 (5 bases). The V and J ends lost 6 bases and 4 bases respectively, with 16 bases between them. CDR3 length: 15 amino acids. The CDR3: CASSPMGVQNQPQHF. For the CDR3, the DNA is TGTGCCAGCAGCCCCATGGGGGTCCAGAATCAGCCCCAGCATTTT.

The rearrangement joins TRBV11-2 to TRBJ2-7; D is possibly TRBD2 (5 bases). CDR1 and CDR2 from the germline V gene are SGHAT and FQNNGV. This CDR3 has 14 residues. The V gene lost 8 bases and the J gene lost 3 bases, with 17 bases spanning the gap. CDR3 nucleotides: TGTGCCAGCGGAGGACTCTGGGCGGACTACGAGCAGTACTTC. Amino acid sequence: CASGGLWADYEQYF.

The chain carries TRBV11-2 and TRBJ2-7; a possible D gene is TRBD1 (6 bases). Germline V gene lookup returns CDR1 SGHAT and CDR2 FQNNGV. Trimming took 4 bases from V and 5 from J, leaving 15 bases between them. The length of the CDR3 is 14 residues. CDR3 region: CASSSHREWNEQYV. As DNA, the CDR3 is TGTGCCAGCAGCTCCCACAGGGAATGGAACGAGCAGTACGTC.

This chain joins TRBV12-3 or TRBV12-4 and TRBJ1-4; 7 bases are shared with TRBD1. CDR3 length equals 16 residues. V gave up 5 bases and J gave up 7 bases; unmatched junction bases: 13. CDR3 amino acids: CASSLHRGGIAEKLFF. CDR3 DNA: TGTGCCAGCAGTCTACACAGGGGAGGCATAGCTGAAAAACTGTTTTTT.

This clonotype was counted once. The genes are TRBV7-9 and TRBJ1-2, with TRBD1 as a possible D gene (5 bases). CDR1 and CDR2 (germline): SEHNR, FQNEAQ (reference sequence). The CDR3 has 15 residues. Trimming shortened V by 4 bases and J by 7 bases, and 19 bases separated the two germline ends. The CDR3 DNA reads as TGTGCCAGCAGCTCACAGGATTGGTTTCCTTCTGGCTACACCTTC. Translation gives CASSSQDWFPSGYTF.

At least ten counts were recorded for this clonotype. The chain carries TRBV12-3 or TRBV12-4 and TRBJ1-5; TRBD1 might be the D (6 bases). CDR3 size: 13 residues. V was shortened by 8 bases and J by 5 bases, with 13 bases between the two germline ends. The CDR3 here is CASQGTAYQPQHF. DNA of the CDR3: TGTGCCAGCCAGGGGACGGCTTATCAGCCCCAGCATTTT.

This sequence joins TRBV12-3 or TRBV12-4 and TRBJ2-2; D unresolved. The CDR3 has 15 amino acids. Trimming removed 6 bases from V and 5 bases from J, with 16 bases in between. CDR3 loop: CASSPPPGETGELFF. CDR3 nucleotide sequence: TGTGCCAGCAGCCCGCCCCCAGGAGAAACCGGGGAGCTGTTTTTT.

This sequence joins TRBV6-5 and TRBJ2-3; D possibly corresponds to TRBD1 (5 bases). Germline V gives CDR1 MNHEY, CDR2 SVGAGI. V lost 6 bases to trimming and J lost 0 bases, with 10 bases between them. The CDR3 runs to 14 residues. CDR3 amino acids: CASSRAGSTDTQYF. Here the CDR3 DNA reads TGTGCCAGCAGCCGGGCAGGGAGCACAGATACGCAGTATTTT.

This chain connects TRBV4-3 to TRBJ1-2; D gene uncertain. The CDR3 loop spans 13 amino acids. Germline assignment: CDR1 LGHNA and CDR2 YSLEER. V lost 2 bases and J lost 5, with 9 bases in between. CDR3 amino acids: CASSQREGYGYTF. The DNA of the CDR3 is TGCGCCAGCAGCCAAAGGGAGGGTTATGGCTACACCTTC.

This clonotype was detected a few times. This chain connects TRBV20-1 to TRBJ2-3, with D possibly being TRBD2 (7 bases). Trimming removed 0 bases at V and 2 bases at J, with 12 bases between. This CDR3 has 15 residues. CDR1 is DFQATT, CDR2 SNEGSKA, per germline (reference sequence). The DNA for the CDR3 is TGCAGTGCTAGAGATCGGGGGGCGGCCACAGATACGCAGTATTTT. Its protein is CSARDRGAATDTQYF.

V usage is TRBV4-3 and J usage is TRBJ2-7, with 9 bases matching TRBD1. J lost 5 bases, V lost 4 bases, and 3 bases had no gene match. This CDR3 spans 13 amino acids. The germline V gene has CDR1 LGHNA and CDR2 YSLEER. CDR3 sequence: CASSLDRGHEQYF. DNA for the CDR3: TGCGCCAGCAGCCTGGACAGGGGCCACGAGCAGTACTTC.

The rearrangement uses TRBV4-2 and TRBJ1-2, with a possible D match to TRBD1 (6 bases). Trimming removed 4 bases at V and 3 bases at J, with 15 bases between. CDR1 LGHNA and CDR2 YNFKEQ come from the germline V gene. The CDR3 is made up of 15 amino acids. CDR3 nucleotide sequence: TGTGCCAGCAGCCTGCTCGAGACAGGCGACTATGGCTACACCTTC. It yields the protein CASSLLETGDYGYTF.

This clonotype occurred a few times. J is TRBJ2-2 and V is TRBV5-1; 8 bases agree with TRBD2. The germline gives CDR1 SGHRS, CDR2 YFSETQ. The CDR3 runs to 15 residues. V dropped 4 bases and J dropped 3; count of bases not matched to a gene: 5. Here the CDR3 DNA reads TGCGCCAGCAGCCATGGACTAGCTTACACCGGGGAGCTGTTTTTT. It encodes CASSHGLAYTGELFF.

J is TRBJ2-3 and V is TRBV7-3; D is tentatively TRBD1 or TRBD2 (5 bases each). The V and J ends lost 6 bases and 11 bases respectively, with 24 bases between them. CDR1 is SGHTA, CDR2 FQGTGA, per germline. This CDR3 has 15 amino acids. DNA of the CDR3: TGTGCCAGCAGTCTTTCGGATGGGGACCCCCTGGGGCAGTATTTT. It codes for CASSLSDGDPLGQYF. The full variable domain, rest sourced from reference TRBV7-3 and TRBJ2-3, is GAGVSQTPSNKVTEKGKYVELRCDPISGHTALYWYRQSLGQGPEFLIYFQGTGAADDSGLPNDRFFAVRPEGSVSTLKIQRTERGDSAVYLCASSLSDGDPLGQYFGPGTRLTVL.